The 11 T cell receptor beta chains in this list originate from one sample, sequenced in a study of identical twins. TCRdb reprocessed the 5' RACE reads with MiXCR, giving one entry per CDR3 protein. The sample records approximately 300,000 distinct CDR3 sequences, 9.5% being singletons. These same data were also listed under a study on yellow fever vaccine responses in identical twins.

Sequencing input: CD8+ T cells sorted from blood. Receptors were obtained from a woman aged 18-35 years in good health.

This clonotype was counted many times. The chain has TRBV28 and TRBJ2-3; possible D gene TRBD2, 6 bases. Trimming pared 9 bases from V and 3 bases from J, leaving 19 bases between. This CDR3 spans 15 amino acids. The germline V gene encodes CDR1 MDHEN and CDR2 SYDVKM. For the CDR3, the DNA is TGTGCCAGTAGCCTTGGGGACTCCATTACAGATACGCAGTATTTT. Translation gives CASSLGDSITDTQYF.

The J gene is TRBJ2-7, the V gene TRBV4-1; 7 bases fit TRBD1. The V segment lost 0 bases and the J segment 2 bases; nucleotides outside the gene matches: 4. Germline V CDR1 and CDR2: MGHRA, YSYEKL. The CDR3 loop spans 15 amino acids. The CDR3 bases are TGCGCCAGCAGCCAAGAGGACAGGCCAGCCTACGAGCAGTACTTC. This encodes CASSQEDRPAYEQYF.

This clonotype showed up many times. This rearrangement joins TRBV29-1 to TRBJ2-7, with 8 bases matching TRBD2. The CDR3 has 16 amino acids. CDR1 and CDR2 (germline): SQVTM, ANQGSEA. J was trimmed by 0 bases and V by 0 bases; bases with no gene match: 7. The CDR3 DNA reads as TGCAGCGTTGAAGAATTCATAGCGGGGAGCTCCTACGAGCAGTACTTC. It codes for CSVEEFIAGSSYEQYF.

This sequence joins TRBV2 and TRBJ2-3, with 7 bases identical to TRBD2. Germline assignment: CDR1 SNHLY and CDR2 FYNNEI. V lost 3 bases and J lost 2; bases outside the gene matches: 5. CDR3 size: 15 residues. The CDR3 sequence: CASSDSTSPTDTQYF. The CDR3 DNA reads TGTGCCAGCAGTGATTCGACTAGCCCCACAGATACGCAGTATTTT.

In nucleotides, the CDR3 is TGTGCCAGCAGCTTCCCTAGCGGGAGTGCTGAGCAGTTCTTC. Its protein is CASSFPSGSAEQFF. The chain couples TRBV13 to TRBJ2-1, with 10 bases fitting TRBD2. CDR3 length equals 14 residues. Unmatched junction bases numbered 5, after V lost 3 bases and J lost 9 bases. Germline V gives CDR1 PRHDT, CDR2 FYEKMQ (reference sequence).

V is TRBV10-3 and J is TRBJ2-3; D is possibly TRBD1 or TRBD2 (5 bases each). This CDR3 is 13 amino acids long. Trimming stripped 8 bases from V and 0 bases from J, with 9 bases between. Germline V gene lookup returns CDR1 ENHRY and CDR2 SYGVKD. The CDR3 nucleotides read TGTGCCATCGGGGGACGGAGCACAGATACGCAGTATTTT. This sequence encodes CAIGGRSTDTQYF.

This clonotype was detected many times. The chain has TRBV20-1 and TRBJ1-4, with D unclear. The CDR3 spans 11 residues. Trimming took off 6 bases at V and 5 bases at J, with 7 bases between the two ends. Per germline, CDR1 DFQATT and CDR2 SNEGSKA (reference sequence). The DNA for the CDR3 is TGCAGTGCCCAGGTGAATGAAAAACTGTTTTTT. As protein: CSAQVNEKLFF.

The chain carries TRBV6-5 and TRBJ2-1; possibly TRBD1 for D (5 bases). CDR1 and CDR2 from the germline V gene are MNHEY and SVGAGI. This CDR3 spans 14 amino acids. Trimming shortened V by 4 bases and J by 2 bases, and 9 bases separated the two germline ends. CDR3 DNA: TGTGCCAGCAGTTTCCAGGGCCCCTACAATGAGCAGTTCTTC. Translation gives CASSFQGPYNEQFF.

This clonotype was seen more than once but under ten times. CDR3: CASSELTGGENNEQFF. The CDR3 DNA reads as TGTGCCAGCAGTGAACTCACAGGGGGTGAAAACAATGAGCAGTTCTTC. The rearrangement uses TRBV2 and TRBJ2-1; 8 positions agree with TRBD1. The CDR3 runs 16 residues. V was pared by 2 bases and J by 5 bases, with 8 bases of the junction left unmatched. CDR1 SNHLY and CDR2 FYNNEI come from the germline V gene.

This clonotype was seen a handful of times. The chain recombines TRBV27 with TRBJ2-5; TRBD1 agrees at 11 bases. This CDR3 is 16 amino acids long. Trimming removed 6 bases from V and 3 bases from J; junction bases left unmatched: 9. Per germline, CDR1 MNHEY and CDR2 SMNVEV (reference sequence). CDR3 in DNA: TGTGCCAGCAGGCCGAGGGACAGGGGGTTCGAAGAGACCCAGTACTTC. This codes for CASRPRDRGFEETQYF.

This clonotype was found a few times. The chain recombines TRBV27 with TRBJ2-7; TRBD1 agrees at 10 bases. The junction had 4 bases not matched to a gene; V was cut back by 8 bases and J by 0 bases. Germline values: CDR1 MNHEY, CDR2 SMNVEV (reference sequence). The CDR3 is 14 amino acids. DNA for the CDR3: TGTGCCAGCGGGGGACAGGGGAACTCCTACGAGCAGTACTTC. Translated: CASGGQGNSYEQYF.